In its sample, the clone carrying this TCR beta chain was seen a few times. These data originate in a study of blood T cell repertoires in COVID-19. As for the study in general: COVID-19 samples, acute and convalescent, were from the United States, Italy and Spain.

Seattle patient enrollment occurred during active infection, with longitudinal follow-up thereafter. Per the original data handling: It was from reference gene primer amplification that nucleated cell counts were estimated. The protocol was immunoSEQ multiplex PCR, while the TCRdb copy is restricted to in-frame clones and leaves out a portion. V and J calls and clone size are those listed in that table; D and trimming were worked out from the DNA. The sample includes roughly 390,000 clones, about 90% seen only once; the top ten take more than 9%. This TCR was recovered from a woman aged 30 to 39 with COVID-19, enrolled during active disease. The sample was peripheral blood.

This chain's CDR3 is CASSSTGLSNSPLHF. The CDR3 bases are TGTGCCAGCAGTTCGACAGGGCTCTCTAATTCACCCCTCCACTTT. V gene TRBV6-5 combines with J gene TRBJ1-6; TRBD1 matches 7 bases. In germline, CDR1 is MNHEY, CDR2 SVGAGI. There are 15 residues in the CDR3. J lost 6 bases, V lost 4 bases, and 6 bases had no gene match.